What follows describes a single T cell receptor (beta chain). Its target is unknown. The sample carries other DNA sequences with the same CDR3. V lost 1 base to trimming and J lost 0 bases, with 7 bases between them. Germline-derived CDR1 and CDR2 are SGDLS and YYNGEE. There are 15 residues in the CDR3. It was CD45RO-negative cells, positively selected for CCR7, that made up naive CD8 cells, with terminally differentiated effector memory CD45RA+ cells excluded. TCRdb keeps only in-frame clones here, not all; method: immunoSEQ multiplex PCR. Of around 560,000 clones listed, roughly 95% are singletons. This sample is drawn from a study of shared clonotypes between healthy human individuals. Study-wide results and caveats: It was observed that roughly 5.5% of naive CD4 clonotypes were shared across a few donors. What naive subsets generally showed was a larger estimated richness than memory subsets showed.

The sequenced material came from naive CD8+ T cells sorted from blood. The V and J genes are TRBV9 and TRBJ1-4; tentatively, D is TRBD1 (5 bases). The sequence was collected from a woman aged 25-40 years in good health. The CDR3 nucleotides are TGTGCCAGCAGCGTATCGGGGGCAACTAATGAAAAACTGTTTTTT. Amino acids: CASSVSGATNEKLFF.